This is a list of T cell receptor beta chains from one sample in a study of cytomegalovirus exposure and HLA in healthy donors. Repertoires were generated with immunoSEQ multiplex PCR, while TCRdb's copy carries only in-frame clones and drops some. This sample carries approximately 73,000 clones, 55% to 75% of them seen once, and the ten largest clones take around 5.8%. Sequencing used PBMCs. All receptors come from a man aged 25 to 40 in good health and CMV-seropositive. Each CDR3 is given with its conserved first and last residue. Each record gives: clone size, J gene, CDR3 length, V gene, D gene, CDR3 protein, CDR3 DNA. The D gene is left open where the match is weak. Clone size is shown for a subset of rows, as once, few, many or a class of expanded clone.

clone_size: NA
j_call: TRBJ1-2
cdr3_length: 13
v_call: TRBV2
d_call: TRBD1
cdr3_aa: CASSGQGESGYTF
cdr3_nt: TGTGCCAGCAGTGGACAGGGTGAGAGTGGCTACACCTTC

clone_size: NA
j_call: TRBJ1-2
cdr3_length: 14
v_call: TRBV2
d_call: TRBD1
cdr3_aa: CASSESGQGYGYTF
cdr3_nt: TGTGCCAGCAGCGAATCGGGACAGGGCTATGGCTACACCTTC

clone_size: NA
j_call: TRBJ2-1
cdr3_length: 16
v_call: TRBV11-2
d_call: NA
cdr3_aa: CASRRGRGLTYNEQFF
cdr3_nt: TGTGCCAGCAGAAGGGGGAGGGGACTAACCTACAATGAGCAGTTCTTC

clone_size: few
j_call: TRBJ1-3
cdr3_length: 15
v_call: TRBV25-1
d_call: NA
cdr3_aa: CASSGRESSGNTIYF
cdr3_nt: TGTGCCAGCAGTGGTAGAGAAAGCTCTGGAAACACCATATATTTT

clone_size: few
j_call: TRBJ1-6
cdr3_length: 15
v_call: TRBV18
d_call: NA
cdr3_aa: CASSPQGLGQSPLHF
cdr3_nt: TGTGCCAGCTCACCACAGGGATTAGGACAGTCACCCCTCCACTTT

clone_size: few
j_call: TRBJ1-5
cdr3_length: 15
v_call: TRBV28
d_call: NA
cdr3_aa: CASSSGQSSNQPQHF
cdr3_nt: TGTGCCAGCAGTTCCGGACAGTCTAGCAATCAGCCCCAGCATTTT

clone_size: few
j_call: TRBJ2-1
cdr3_length: 13
v_call: TRBV2
d_call: NA
cdr3_aa: CASYRDSSSEQFF
cdr3_nt: TGTGCCAGCTACCGGGACTCCAGCAGCGAGCAGTTCTTC

clone_size: NA
j_call: TRBJ2-3
cdr3_length: 20
v_call: TRBV9
d_call: NA
cdr3_aa: CASSARNAHTRRGSTDTQYF
cdr3_nt: TGTGCCAGCAGCGCCCGGAATGCACATACGCGACGGGGGAGCACAGATACGCAGTATTTT

clone_size: NA
j_call: TRBJ2-7
cdr3_length: 14
v_call: TRBV19
d_call: TRBD2
cdr3_aa: CASSPHRDYYEQYF
cdr3_nt: TGTGCCAGTAGTCCTCACCGGGACTACTACGAGCAGTACTTC

clone_size: many
j_call: TRBJ1-4
cdr3_length: 14
v_call: TRBV10-1
d_call: NA
cdr3_aa: CASSAGASNEKLFF
cdr3_nt: TGCGCCAGCAGTGCAGGGGCGTCTAATGAAAAACTGTTTTTT

clone_size: NA
j_call: TRBJ2-7
cdr3_length: 13
v_call: TRBV5-4
d_call: TRBD1
cdr3_aa: CASSPGTAYEQYF
cdr3_nt: TGTGCCAGCAGCCCCGGGACAGCTTACGAGCAGTACTTC

clone_size: NA
j_call: TRBJ2-1
cdr3_length: 14
v_call: TRBV11-3
d_call: NA
cdr3_aa: CASSSGRTVVEQFF
cdr3_nt: TGTGCCAGCAGCTCAGGTAGGACAGTGGTTGAGCAGTTCTTC

clone_size: few
j_call: TRBJ2-7
cdr3_length: 15
v_call: TRBV5-6
d_call: TRBD1
cdr3_aa: CASSLTRDRGCEQYF
cdr3_nt: TGTGCCAGCAGCTTGACCCGGGACAGGGGCTGCGAGCAGTACTTC

clone_size: NA
j_call: TRBJ2-3
cdr3_length: 14
v_call: TRBV5-5
d_call: NA
cdr3_aa: CASSSSGGTDTQYF
cdr3_nt: TGTGCCAGCAGCTCCTCGGGGGGCACAGATACGCAGTATTTT

clone_size: NA
j_call: TRBJ2-6
cdr3_length: 14
v_call: TRBV6-4
d_call: NA
cdr3_aa: CASSDGPGANVLTF
cdr3_nt: TGTGCCAGCAGTGACGGGCCTGGGGCCAACGTCCTGACTTTC

clone_size: NA
j_call: TRBJ2-1
cdr3_length: 15
v_call: TRBV7-9
d_call: TRBD2
cdr3_aa: CASSPTSGRSNEQFF
cdr3_nt: TGTGCCAGCAGCCCAACTAGCGGGAGAAGCAATGAGCAGTTCTTC

clone_size: NA
j_call: TRBJ2-7
cdr3_length: 14
v_call: TRBV9
d_call: TRBD2
cdr3_aa: CASSVGEGTYEQYF
cdr3_nt: TGTGCCAGCAGCGTAGGGGAGGGTACCTACGAGCAGTACTTC

clone_size: NA
j_call: TRBJ2-3
cdr3_length: 14
v_call: TRBV5-1
d_call: NA
cdr3_aa: CASSLAGVEDTQYF
cdr3_nt: TGCGCCAGCAGCTTGGCAGGGGTGGAAGATACGCAGTATTTT

clone_size: NA
j_call: TRBJ1-5
cdr3_length: 16
v_call: TRBV6-5
d_call: TRBD1
cdr3_aa: CASSSGQGAFNQPQHF
cdr3_nt: TGTGCCAGCAGTTCCGGACAGGGGGCATTTAATCAGCCCCAGCATTTT

clone_size: NA
j_call: TRBJ2-1
cdr3_length: 15
v_call: TRBV5-1
d_call: TRBD2
cdr3_aa: CASSEGLAGLEEQFF
cdr3_nt: TGCGCCAGCAGCGAAGGACTAGCGGGCCTAGAGGAGCAGTTCTTC

clone_size: few
j_call: TRBJ1-2
cdr3_length: 14
v_call: TRBV28
d_call: NA
cdr3_aa: CASSLNGQSYGYTF
cdr3_nt: TGTGCCAGCAGTTTAAATGGGCAGTCCTATGGCTACACCTTC

clone_size: NA
j_call: TRBJ2-2
cdr3_length: 14
v_call: TRBV4-1
d_call: NA
cdr3_aa: CASSQPLSTGELFF
cdr3_nt: TGCGCCAGCAGCCAACCCCTGAGCACCGGGGAGCTGTTTTTT

clone_size: NA
j_call: TRBJ2-2
cdr3_length: 15
v_call: TRBV6-5
d_call: NA
cdr3_aa: CASSYDRERSGELFF
cdr3_nt: TGTGCCAGCAGTTATGATCGGGAGCGTAGCGGGGAGCTGTTTTTT

clone_size: once
j_call: TRBJ1-2
cdr3_length: 12
v_call: TRBV7-2
d_call: NA
cdr3_aa: CASVRERDGYTF
cdr3_nt: TGTGCCAGCGTCAGGGAGCGGGATGGCTACACCTTC

clone_size: NA
j_call: TRBJ1-5
cdr3_length: 17
v_call: TRBV19
d_call: NA
cdr3_aa: CASSTGGTSFWNQPQHF
cdr3_nt: TGTGCCAGTAGTACGGGGGGGACCTCCTTTTGGAATCAGCCCCAGCATTTT

clone_size: NA
j_call: TRBJ2-1
cdr3_length: 17
v_call: TRBV11-2
d_call: NA
cdr3_aa: CASSLDRTDLSYNEQFF
cdr3_nt: TGTGCCAGCAGCTTAGATAGAACAGACCTATCCTACAATGAGCAGTTCTTC

clone_size: NA
j_call: TRBJ2-7
cdr3_length: 14
v_call: TRBV11-2
d_call: NA
cdr3_aa: CASSLDRLTSEQYF
cdr3_nt: TGTGCCAGCAGCTTAGATAGATTGACATCCGAGCAGTACTTC

clone_size: NA
j_call: TRBJ2-5
cdr3_length: 17
v_call: TRBV5-5
d_call: TRBD2
cdr3_aa: CASSSQFASGYQETQYF
cdr3_nt: TGTGCCAGCAGCTCCCAATTTGCTAGCGGGTACCAAGAGACCCAGTACTTC